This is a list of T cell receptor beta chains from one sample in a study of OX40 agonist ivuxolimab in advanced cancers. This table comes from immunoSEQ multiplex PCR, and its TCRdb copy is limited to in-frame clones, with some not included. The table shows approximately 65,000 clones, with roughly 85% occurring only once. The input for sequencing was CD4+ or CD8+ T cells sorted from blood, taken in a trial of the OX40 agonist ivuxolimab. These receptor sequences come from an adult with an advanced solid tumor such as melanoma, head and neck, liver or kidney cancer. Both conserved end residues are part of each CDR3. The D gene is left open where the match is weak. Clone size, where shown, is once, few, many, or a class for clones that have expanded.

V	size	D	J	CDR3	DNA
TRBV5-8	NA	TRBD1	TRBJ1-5	CASSPGTGSNQPQHF	TGTGCCAGCAGCCCCGGGACAGGGAGTAATCAGCCCCAGCATTTT
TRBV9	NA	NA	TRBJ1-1	CASSVGALTVNTEAFF	TGTGCCAGCAGCGTAGGGGCCCTCACCGTGAACACTGAAGCTTTCTTT
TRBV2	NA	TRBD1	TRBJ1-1	CASSEDPQGGTEAFF	TGTGCCAGCAGTGAAGATCCACAGGGGGGCACTGAAGCTTTCTTT
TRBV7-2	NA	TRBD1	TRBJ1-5	CASSSQGVGGANQPQHF	TGTGCCAGCAGCTCCCAGGGGGTGGGGGGAGCAAATCAGCCCCAGCATTTT
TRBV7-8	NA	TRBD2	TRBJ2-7	CASSASSGSQYEQYF	TGTGCCAGCAGCGCAAGCAGCGGGAGTCAGTACGAGCAGTACTTC
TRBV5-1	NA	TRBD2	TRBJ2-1	CASSLLGTSGPNEQFF	TGCGCCAGCAGCTTATTGGGGACTAGCGGGCCTAATGAGCAGTTCTTC
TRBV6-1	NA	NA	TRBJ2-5	CASLRLRSVPETQYF	TGTGCCAGCCTTAGACTGAGATCAGTCCCAGAGACCCAGTACTTC
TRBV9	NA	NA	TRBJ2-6	CASSVEGAGANVLTF	TGTGCCAGCAGCGTAGAGGGGGCTGGGGCCAACGTCCTGACTTTC
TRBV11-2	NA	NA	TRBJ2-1	CASSLLGTSWNEQFF	TGTGCCAGCAGCTTATTAGGGACCTCTTGGAATGAGCAGTTCTTC
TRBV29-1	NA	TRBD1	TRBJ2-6	CSAYSGTGLSGANVLTF	TGCAGCGCCTACTCCGGGACAGGCCTCTCTGGGGCCAACGTCCTGACTTTC
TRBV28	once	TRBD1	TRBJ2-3	CASSGRQGEVADTQYF	TGTGCCAGCAGTGGACGACAGGGTGAGGTAGCAGATACGCAGTATTTT
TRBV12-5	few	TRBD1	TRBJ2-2	CASGPGTGVSGELFF	TGTGCTAGTGGTCCGGGGACAGGGGTGTCCGGGGAGCTGTTTTTT
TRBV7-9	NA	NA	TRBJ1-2	CASSLVGGYTF	TGTGCCAGCAGCTTAGTGGGTGGCTACACCTTC
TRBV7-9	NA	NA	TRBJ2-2	CASSSGRANTGELFF	TGTGCCAGCAGCTCGGGAAGGGCGAACACCGGGGAGCTGTTTTTT
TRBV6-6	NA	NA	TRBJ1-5	CASSYRESSNQPQHF	TGTGCCAGCAGTTACAGGGAAAGTAGCAATCAGCCCCAGCATTTT
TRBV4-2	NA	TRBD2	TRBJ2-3	CASSPSRGRARADTQYF	TGTGCCAGCAGCCCTTCGCGCGGGAGGGCCAGGGCAGATACGCAGTATTTT
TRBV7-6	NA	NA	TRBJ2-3	CASSLVAQGIDTQYF	TGTGCCAGCAGCTTAGTTGCCCAGGGAATAGATACGCAGTATTTT
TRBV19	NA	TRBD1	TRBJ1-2	CASSQGAPGVGYTF	TGTGCCAGTTCGCAGGGGGCCCCAGGTGTGGGCTACACCTTC
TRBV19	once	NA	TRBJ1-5	CASSIPRNQPQHF	TGTGCCAGTAGTATCCCCCGCAATCAGCCCCAGCATTTT
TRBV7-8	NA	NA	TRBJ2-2	CASSYSTGELFF	TGTGCCAGCAGCTACTCTACCGGGGAGCTGTTTTTT
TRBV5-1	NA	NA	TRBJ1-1	CASSLDLVNTEAFF	TGCGCCAGCAGCTTGGACTTGGTGAACACTGAAGCTTTCTTT
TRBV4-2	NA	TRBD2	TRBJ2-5	CASSPAGAGPQETQYF	TGTGCCAGCAGCCCGGCTGGAGCGGGGCCCCAAGAGACCCAGTACTTC
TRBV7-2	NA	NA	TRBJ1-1	CASSFKVGEAFF	TGTGCCAGCAGCTTCAAAGTTGGTGAAGCTTTCTTT
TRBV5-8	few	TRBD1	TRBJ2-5	CASSLLRTGGETQYF	TGTGCCAGCAGCTTGCTCAGGACAGGGGGAGAGACCCAGTACTTC
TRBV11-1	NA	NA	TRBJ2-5	CASSLDPKYQETQYF	TGTGCCAGCAGCTTGGATCCAAAGTACCAAGAGACCCAGTACTTC
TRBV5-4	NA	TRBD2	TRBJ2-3	CASSLRVSGSTDTQYF	TGTGCCAGCAGCTTACGAGTTAGCGGGAGTACAGATACGCAGTATTTT
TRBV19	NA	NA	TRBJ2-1	CASSIRRESYNEQFF	TGTGCCAGTAGTATCCGCCGGGAGTCCTACAATGAGCAGTTCTTC
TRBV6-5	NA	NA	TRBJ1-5	CASSWALNQPQHF	TGTGCCAGCAGTTGGGCCCTCAATCAGCCCCAGCATTTT
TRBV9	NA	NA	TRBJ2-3	CASSTRSSDTQYF	TGTGCCAGCAGCACAAGGTCCTCAGATACGCAGTATTTT
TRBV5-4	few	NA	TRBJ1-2	CASSLGDRGHLVGYTF	TGTGCCAGCAGCTTGGGGGATAGGGGACACCTAGTTGGCTACACCTTC
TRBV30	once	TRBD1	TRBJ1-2	CAWSVGTGRGYGYTF	TGTGCCTGGAGTGTGGGGACAGGGCGAGGCTATGGCTACACCTTC
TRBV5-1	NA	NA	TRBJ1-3	CASADARGAGNTIYF	TGCGCCAGCGCCGACGCTCGGGGGGCTGGAAACACCATATATTTT
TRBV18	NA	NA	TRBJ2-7	CASSPLDSSEQYF	TGTGCCAGCTCACCACTGGACAGCTCCGAGCAGTACTTC
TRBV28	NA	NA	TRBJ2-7	CASTYRVPYEQYF	TGTGCCAGCACGTACCGGGTCCCCTACGAGCAGTACTTC
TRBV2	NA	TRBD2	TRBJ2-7	CASSPAGPRDEQYF	TGTGCCAGCAGTCCAGCGGGGCCTCGGGACGAGCAGTACTTC
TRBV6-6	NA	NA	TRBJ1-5	CASSFGGNQPQHF	TGTGCCAGCAGTTTCGGGGGCAATCAGCCCCAGCATTTT
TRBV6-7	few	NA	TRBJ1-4	CASREGSPLFF	TGTGCCAGCAGAGAGGGGTCTCCGCTGTTTTTT
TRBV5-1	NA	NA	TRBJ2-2	CASSLPGELFF	TGCGCCAGCAGCTTACCCGGGGAGCTGTTTTTT
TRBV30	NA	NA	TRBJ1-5	CAWSRVQGPQHF	TGTGCCTGGAGTCGGGTTCAAGGGCCCCAGCATTTT
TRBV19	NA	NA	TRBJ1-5	CASSISTANQPQHF	TGTGCCAGTAGTATATCTACAGCCAATCAGCCCCAGCATTTT
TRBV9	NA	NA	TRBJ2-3	CASSVEGVSGDTQYF	TGTGCCAGCAGCGTAGAGGGGGTGAGTGGAGATACGCAGTATTTT
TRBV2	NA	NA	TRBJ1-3	CASSEQGLSGNTIYF	TGTGCCAGCAGTGAACAGGGGCTTTCTGGAAACACCATATATTTT
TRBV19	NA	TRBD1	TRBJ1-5	CASSPTGGRQPQHF	TGTGCCAGTAGTCCCACAGGGGGCAGGCAGCCCCAGCATTTT
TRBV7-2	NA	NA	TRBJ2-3	CARNRENPCSTSTDTQYF	TGTGCCAGAAACAGGGAGAACCCTTGTAGTACTAGCACAGATACGCAGTATTTT
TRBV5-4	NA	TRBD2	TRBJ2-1	CASSSPPAGGRIEQFF	TGTGCCAGCAGCTCCCCACCAGCGGGGGGGCGGATTGAGCAGTTCTTC
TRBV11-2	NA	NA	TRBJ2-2	CASTPGWGGTGELFF	TGTGCCAGCACCCCTGGATGGGGTGGTACCGGGGAGCTGTTTTTT